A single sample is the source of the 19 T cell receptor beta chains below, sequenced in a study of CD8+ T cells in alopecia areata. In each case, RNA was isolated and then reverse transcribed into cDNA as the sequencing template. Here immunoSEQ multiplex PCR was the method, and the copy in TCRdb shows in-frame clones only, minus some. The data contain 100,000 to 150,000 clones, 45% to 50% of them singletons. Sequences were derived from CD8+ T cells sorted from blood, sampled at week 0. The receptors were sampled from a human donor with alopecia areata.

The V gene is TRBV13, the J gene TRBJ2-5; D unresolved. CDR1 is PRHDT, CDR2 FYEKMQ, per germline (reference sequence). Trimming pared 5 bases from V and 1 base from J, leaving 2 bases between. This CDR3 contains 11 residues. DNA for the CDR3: TGTGCCAGCAGCCTCCAAGAGACCCAGTACTTC. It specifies CASSLQETQYF.

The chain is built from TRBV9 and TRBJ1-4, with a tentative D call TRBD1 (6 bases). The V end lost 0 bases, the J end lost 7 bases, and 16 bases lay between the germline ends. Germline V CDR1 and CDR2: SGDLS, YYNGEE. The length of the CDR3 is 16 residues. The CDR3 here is CASSVASGAGSEKLFF. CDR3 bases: TGTGCCAGCAGCGTAGCTTCAGGGGCAGGAAGTGAAAAACTGTTTTTT.

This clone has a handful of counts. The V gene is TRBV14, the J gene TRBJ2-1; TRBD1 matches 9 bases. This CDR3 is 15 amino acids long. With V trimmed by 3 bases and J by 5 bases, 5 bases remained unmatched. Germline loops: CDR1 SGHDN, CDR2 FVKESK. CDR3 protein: CASSHWTGADNEQFF. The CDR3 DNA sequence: TGTGCCAGCAGCCACTGGACAGGGGCGGACAATGAGCAGTTCTTC.

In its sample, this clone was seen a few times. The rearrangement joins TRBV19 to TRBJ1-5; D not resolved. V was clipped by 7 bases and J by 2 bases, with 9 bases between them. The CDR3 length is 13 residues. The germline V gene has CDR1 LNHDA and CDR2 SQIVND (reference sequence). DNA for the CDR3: TGTGCCAGTAACGACCGTCGCAATCAGCCCCAGCATTTT. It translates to CASNDRRNQPQHF.

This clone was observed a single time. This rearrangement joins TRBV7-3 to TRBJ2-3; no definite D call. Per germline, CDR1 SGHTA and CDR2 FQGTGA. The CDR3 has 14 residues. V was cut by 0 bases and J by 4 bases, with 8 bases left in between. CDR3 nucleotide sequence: TGTGCCAGCAGCTTAACAGGGTCCCCAGATACGCAGTATTTT. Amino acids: CASSLTGSPDTQYF. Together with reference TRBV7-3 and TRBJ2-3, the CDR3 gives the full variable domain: GAGVSQTPSNKVTEKGKYVELRCDPISGHTALYWYRQSLGQGPEFLIYFQGTGAADDSGLPNDRFFAVRPEGSVSTLKIQRTERGDSAVYLCASSLTGSPDTQYFGPGTRLTVL.

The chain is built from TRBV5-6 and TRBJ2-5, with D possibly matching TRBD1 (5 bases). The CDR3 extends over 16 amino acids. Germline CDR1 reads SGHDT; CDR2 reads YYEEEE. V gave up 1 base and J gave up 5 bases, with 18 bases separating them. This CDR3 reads CASSLPWGRATETQYF. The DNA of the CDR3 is TGTGCCAGCAGCTTGCCCTGGGGCCGCGCGACGGAGACCCAGTACTTC.

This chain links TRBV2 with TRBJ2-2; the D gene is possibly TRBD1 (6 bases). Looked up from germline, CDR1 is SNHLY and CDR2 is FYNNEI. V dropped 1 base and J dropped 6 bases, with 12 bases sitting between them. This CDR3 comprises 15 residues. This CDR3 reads CASSEVEWGPGELFF. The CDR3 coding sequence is TGTGCCAGCAGTGAAGTAGAGTGGGGGCCCGGGGAGCTGTTTTTT. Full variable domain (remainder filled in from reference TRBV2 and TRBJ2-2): EPEVTQTPSHQVTQMGQEVILRCVPISNHLYFYWYRQILGQKVEFLVSFYNNEISEKSEIFDDQFSVERPDGSNFTLKIRSTKLEDSAMYFCASSEVEWGPGELFFGEGSRLTVL.

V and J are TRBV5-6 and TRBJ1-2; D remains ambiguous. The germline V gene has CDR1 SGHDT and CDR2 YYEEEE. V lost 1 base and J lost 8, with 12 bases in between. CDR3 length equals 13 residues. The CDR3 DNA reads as TGTGCCAGCAGCTTGCATACGGGGAGGGGCTACACCTTC. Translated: CASSLHTGRGYTF.

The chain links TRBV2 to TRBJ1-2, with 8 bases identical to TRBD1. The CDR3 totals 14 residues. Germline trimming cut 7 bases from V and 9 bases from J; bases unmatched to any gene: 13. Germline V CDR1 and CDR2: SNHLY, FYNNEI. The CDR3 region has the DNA TGTGCCAGCAAATTAGTGGACAGGGACGAAAGCTACACCTTC. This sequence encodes CASKLVDRDESYTF.

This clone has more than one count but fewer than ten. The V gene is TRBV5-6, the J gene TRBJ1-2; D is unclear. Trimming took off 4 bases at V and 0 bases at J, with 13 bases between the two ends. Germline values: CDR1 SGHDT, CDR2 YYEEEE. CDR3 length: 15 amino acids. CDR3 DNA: TGTGCCAGCAGCCGAACGGCCCGTCCTAACTATGGCTACACCTTC. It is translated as CASSRTARPNYGYTF. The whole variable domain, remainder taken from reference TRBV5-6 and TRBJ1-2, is DAGVTQSPTHLIKTRGQQVTLRCSPKSGHDTVSWYQQALGQGPQFIFQYYEEEERQRGNFPDRFSGHQFPNYSSELNVNALLLGDSALYLCASSRTARPNYGYTFGSGTRLTVV.

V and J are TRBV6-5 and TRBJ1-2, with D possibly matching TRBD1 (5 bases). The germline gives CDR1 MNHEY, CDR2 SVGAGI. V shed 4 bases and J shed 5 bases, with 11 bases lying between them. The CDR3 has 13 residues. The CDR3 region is CASSWQGLYGYTF. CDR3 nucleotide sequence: TGTGCCAGCAGTTGGCAGGGCCTTTATGGCTACACCTTC.

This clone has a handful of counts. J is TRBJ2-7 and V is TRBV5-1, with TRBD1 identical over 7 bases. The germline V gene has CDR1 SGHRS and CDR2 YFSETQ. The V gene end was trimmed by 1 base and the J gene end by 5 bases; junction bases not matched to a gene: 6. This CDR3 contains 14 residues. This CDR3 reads CASSLRGQYNEQYF. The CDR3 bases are TGCGCCAGCAGCTTGAGGGGGCAGTACAACGAGCAGTACTTC.

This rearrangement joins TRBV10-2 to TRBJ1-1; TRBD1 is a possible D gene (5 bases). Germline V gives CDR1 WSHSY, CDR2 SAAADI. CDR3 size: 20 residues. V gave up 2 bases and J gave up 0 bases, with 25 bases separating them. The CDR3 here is CASSEEVEPEGLGVNTEAFF. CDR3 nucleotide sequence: TGCGCCAGCAGTGAGGAGGTGGAACCCGAGGGGCTTGGGGTGAACACTGAAGCTTTCTTT.

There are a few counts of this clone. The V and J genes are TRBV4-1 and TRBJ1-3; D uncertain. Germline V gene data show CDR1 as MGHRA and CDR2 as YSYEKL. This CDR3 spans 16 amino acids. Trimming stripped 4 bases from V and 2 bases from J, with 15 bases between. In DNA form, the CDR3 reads TGCGCCAGCAGCCTGGCTGGGTCTGGGACTGGAAACACCATATATTTT. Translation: CASSLAGSGTGNTIYF.

CDR3 nucleotide sequence: TGCAGCGTTGACCGCAGACAGGGAACTAACTATGGCTACACCTTC. This encodes CSVDRRQGTNYGYTF. The V gene is TRBV29-1, the J gene TRBJ1-2, with 7 bases matching TRBD1. Germline trimming cut 3 bases from V and 0 bases from J; bases unmatched to any gene: 7. This CDR3 contains 15 residues. CDR1 and CDR2 (germline): SQVTM, ANQGSEA.

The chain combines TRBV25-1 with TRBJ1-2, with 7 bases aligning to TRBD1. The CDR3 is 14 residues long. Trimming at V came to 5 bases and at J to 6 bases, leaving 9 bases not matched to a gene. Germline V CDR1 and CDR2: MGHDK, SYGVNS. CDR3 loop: CASSPPETGHGYTF. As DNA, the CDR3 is TGTGCCAGCAGTCCTCCGGAGACAGGGCATGGCTACACCTTC.

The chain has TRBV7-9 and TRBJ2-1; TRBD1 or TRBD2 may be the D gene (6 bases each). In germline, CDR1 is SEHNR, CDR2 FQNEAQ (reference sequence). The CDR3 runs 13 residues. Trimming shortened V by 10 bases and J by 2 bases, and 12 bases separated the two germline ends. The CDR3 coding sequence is TGTGCCACAAGGGGGGTAACCTACAATGAGCAGTTCTTC. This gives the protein CATRGVTYNEQFF.

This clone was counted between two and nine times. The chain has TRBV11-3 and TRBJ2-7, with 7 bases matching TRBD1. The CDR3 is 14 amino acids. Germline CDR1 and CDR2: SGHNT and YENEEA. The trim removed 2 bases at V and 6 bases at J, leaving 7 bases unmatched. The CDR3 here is CASSLKQGYGEQYF. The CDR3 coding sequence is TGTGCCAGCAGCTTAAAACAGGGGTACGGCGAGCAGTACTTC.

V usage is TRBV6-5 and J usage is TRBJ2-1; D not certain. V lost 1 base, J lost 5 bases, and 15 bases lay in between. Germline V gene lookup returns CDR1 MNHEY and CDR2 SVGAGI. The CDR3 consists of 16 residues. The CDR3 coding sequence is TGTGCCAGCAGTTACTACGGTATCAGTCTGCACAATGAGCAGTTCTTC. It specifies CASSYYGISLHNEQFF.